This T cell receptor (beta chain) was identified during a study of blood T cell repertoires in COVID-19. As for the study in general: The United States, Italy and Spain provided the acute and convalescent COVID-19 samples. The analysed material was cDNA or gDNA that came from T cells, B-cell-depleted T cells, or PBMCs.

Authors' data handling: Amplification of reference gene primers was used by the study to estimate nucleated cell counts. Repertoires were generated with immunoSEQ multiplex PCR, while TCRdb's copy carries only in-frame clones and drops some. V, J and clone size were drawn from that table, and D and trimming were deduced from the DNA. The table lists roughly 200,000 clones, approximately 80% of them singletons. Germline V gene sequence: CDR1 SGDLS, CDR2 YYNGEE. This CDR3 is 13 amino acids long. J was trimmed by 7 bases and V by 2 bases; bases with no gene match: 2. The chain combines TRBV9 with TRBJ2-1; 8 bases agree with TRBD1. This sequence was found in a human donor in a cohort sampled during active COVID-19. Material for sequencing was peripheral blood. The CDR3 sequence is CASSVTGGNEQFF. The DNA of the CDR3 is TGTGCCAGCAGCGTTACAGGGGGGAATGAGCAGTTCTTC.